These 29 T cell receptor beta chains were sequenced from one sample in a study of control samples from healthy donors and cancer patients. Clones were read by immunoSEQ multiplex PCR, and TCRdb kept only the in-frame ones, dropping some. The top ten clones hold around 9.3% of a sample with 20,000 or so clones, about 88% of them seen once. Sequencing was performed on PBMCs. The receptors were sampled from a woman aged 55-70 years with head and neck cancer.

CDR3 protein: CASSGGVVMNTEAFF. The CDR3 DNA follows: TGTGCCAGTAGTGGAGGGGTGGTCATGAACACTGAAGCTTTCTTT. V gene TRBV19 combines with J gene TRBJ1-1; perhaps TRBD1 as D (5 bases). The length of the CDR3 is 15 residues. V lost 5 bases to trimming and J lost 0 bases, with 13 bases between them. Germline assignment: CDR1 LNHDA and CDR2 SQIVND (reference sequence). Full variable domain (outside the CDR3, taken from reference TRBV19 and TRBJ1-1): DGGITQSPKYLFRKEGQNVTLSCEQNLNHDAMYWYRQDPGQGLRLIYYSQIVNDFQKGDIAEGYSVSREKKESFPLTVTSAQKNPTAFYLCASSGGVVMNTEAFFGQGTRLTVV.

This clone has more than one count but fewer than ten. The chain links TRBV29-1 to TRBJ1-4, with 8 bases aligning to TRBD1. The CDR3 contains 14 residues. Germline assignment: CDR1 SQVTM and CDR2 ANQGSEA. V trimming: 6 bases; J trimming: 7 bases; junction bases outside the gene matches: 10. CDR3 nucleotides: TGCAGCGTCGCCTTAGGACAGGGAGGTGAAAAACTGTTTTTT. Amino acid sequence: CSVALGQGGEKLFF.

This chain uses TRBV5-1 with TRBJ2-2; no definite D call. V dropped 0 bases and J dropped 8 bases, with 14 bases sitting between them. This CDR3 is built from 15 residues. Germline assignment: CDR1 SGHRS and CDR2 YFSETQ. DNA of the CDR3: TGCGCCAGCAGCTTGGTGGTACACACAACAGGGGAGCTGTTTTTT. This encodes CASSLVVHTTGELFF.

J is TRBJ2-7 and V is TRBV19; 9 bases align to TRBD2. Germline V CDR1 and CDR2: LNHDA, SQIVND (reference sequence). The CDR3 sequence is 14 residues long. With 5 bases clipped from V and 0 bases from J, the junction kept 2 bases outside the gene matches. The CDR3 loop is CASSFSGSSYEQYF. The CDR3 DNA reads as TGTGCCAGTAGTTTTAGCGGGAGCTCCTACGAGCAGTACTTC.

This clone was counted a single time. The genes are TRBV18 and TRBJ2-7; D is ambiguous. Deletions cut 6 bases from V and 2 bases from J, with 11 bases between. This CDR3 comprises 13 residues. Germline assignment: CDR1 KGHSH and CDR2 LQKENI. This CDR3 reads CASSPQPTYEQYF. The CDR3 region has the DNA TGTGCCAGCTCCCCTCAGCCCACCTACGAGCAGTACTTC.

The chain is built from TRBV19 and TRBJ2-5, with no clear D. The V and J ends lost 2 bases and 1 base respectively, with 14 bases between them. CDR1 is LNHDA and CDR2 is SQIVND in the germline V gene (reference sequence). The CDR3 is 16 amino acids. This CDR3 is CASSILGRKAQETQYF. CDR3 DNA: TGTGCCAGTAGTATACTCGGACGTAAGGCCCAAGAGACCCAGTACTTC.

This chain links TRBV6-5 with TRBJ1-5; the D is unclear. In germline, CDR1 is MNHEY, CDR2 SVGAGI. The V gene lost 2 bases and the J gene lost 7 bases, with 9 bases spanning the gap. The CDR3 length is 13 residues. The CDR3 coding sequence is TGTGCCAGCAGTTACGGGCCGAGACAGCCCCAGCATTTT. It specifies CASSYGPRQPQHF.

The genes are TRBV12-3 or TRBV12-4 and TRBJ1-2; D gene unclear. The CDR3 covers 13 residues. V shed 5 bases and J shed 0 bases, with 7 bases lying between them. CDR3 residues: CASSLGSNYGYTF. CDR3 nucleotide sequence: TGTGCCAGCAGTCTAGGGTCTAACTATGGCTACACCTTC.

This clone was observed a single time. V and J are TRBV19 and TRBJ2-7; 7 bases align to TRBD1. V dropped 3 bases and J dropped 3; count of bases not matched to a gene: 8. The CDR3 spans 15 residues. Looked up from germline, CDR1 is LNHDA and CDR2 is SQIVND (reference sequence). CDR3 sequence reads: CASSIGTVSGYEQYF. The CDR3 DNA follows: TGTGCCAGTAGTATCGGGACAGTCTCAGGCTACGAGCAGTACTTC.

CDR3 in amino acids: CASSPGQGARQPQHF. The CDR3 bases are TGTGCCAGCTCACCAGGACAGGGGGCACGACAGCCCCAGCATTTT. The chain carries TRBV18 and TRBJ1-5; TRBD1 agrees at 11 bases. Trimming removed 2 bases from V and 7 bases from J; junction bases left unmatched: 4. The CDR3 runs 15 residues. The germline V gene has CDR1 KGHSH and CDR2 LQKENI.

The J gene is TRBJ2-1, the V gene TRBV7-8; 8 positions agree with TRBD2. From germline, CDR1 is SGHVS and CDR2 FQNEAQ. Germline trimming cut 1 base from V and 8 bases from J; bases unmatched to any gene: 10. The CDR3 extends over 16 amino acids. As DNA, the CDR3 is TGTGCCAGCAGCTTAGTGGCGGGGGGATCTAGGTATGAGCAGTTCTTC. Encoded protein: CASSLVAGGSRYEQFF.

This clone has a single count. The chain couples TRBV19 to TRBJ1-4; D possibly corresponds to TRBD1 (5 bases). This CDR3 is built from 15 residues. Germline CDR1 and CDR2: LNHDA and SQIVND (reference sequence). V was clipped by 4 bases and J by 15 bases, with 24 bases between them. Written as DNA, the CDR3 is TGTGCCAGTAGTAGGGTGCAAGCCGGGACCGGGGGTTTGTTTTTT. It yields the protein CASSRVQAGTGGLFF.

The V and J genes are TRBV11-2 and TRBJ1-1; TRBD1 is a possible D gene (5 bases). The CDR3 totals 13 residues. Per germline, CDR1 SGHAT and CDR2 FQNNGV. Trimming shortened V by 1 base and J by 5 bases, and 8 bases separated the two germline ends. CDR3 loop: CASSLGWGTEAFF. In DNA, the CDR3 is TGTGCCAGCAGCTTAGGGTGGGGGACTGAAGCTTTCTTT.

This chain joins TRBV14 and TRBJ2-7; D is unresolved. This CDR3 contains 12 residues. The V gene lost 3 bases and the J gene lost 8 bases, with 11 bases spanning the gap. The germline V gene encodes CDR1 SGHDN and CDR2 FVKESK. In DNA, the CDR3 is TGTGCCAGCAGCCAGACCCCCGGCCAGCAGTACTTC. This translates into CASSQTPGQQYF.

This clone was seen once. The chain employs TRBV2 and TRBJ1-1; no reliable D call. V lost 3 bases, J lost 11 bases, and 13 bases lay in between. The CDR3 contains 12 residues. Germline V CDR1 and CDR2: SNHLY, FYNNEI. CDR3: CASSDVGYEAFF. As DNA, the CDR3 is TGTGCCAGCAGTGACGTGGGGTATGAGGCTTTCTTT.

This rearrangement joins TRBV10-2 to TRBJ2-1; D unclear. V was shortened by 8 bases and J by 4 bases, with 6 bases between the two germline ends. Germline CDR1 WSHSY, CDR2 SAAADI. This CDR3 comprises 11 residues. CDR3 residues: CASGTYNEQFF. The CDR3 region has the DNA TGCGCCAGCGGAACTTACAATGAGCAGTTCTTC.

The chain uses TRBV5-6 and TRBJ2-1, with 10 nucleotides matching TRBD1. Germline assignment: CDR1 SGHDT and CDR2 YYEEEE. V shed 2 bases and J 6 bases; nucleotides not matched to a gene: 8. The CDR3 consists of 16 residues. The CDR3 bases are TGTGCCAGCAGCTTCCAACAGACAGGGGGCATCAATGAGCAGTTCTTC. This sequence encodes CASSFQQTGGINEQFF.

V and J are TRBV29-1 and TRBJ2-7, with D perhaps TRBD1 (5 bases). Looked up from germline, CDR1 is SQVTM and CDR2 is ANQGSEA. This CDR3 is built from 11 residues. The ends were cut back, 4 bases at V and 3 bases at J, with 7 bases in the middle. Written as DNA, the CDR3 is TGCAGCGTTGCCCAGGGCTACGAGCAGTACTTC. Translating it yields CSVAQGYEQYF.

This chain links TRBV23-1 with TRBJ1-6; D not certain. TRBV23-1 is given ORF status, its function remaining uncertain. This CDR3 has 14 amino acids. The ends were cut back, 11 bases at V and 9 bases at J, with 20 bases in the middle. CDR3 residues: CAGPDSGSTSPLHF. DNA for the CDR3: TGCGCCGGCCCTGACTCGGGGAGTACTTCACCCCTCCACTTT.

The chain combines TRBV19 with TRBJ2-7; TRBD2 aligns across 11 bases. Germline V gives CDR1 LNHDA, CDR2 SQIVND (reference sequence). Trimming took 6 bases from V and 11 from J; bases not matched to a gene: 15. CDR3 length: 15 amino acids. CDR3 nucleotide sequence: TGTGCCAGTAGACCCCAGCCGACTAGCGGGAATCGAGAGTACTTC. It is translated as CASRPQPTSGNREYF.

The gene calls are TRBV30 and TRBJ2-1; D possibly corresponds to TRBD2 (5 bases). The V gene lost 1 base and the J gene lost 6 bases, with 10 bases spanning the gap. The length of the CDR3 is 13 residues. Per germline, CDR1 GTSNPN and CDR2 SVGIG (reference sequence). The CDR3 DNA follows: TGTGCCTGGAGTGAAAGTAGCGCCAATGAGCAGTTCTTC. Its translation is CAWSESSANEQFF.

The chain combines TRBV28 with TRBJ1-5; D is ambiguous. The ends were cut back, 2 bases at V and 2 bases at J, with 7 bases in the middle. Germline loops: CDR1 MDHEN, CDR2 SYDVKM. The CDR3 extends over 14 amino acids. The CDR3 bases are TGTGCCAGCAGTTTAGGCTTCGGCAATCAGCCCCAGCATTTT. Amino acids: CASSLGFGNQPQHF. The whole variable domain, remainder taken from reference TRBV28 and TRBJ1-5, is DVKVTQSSRYLVKRTGEKVFLECVQDMDHENMFWYRQDPGLGLRLIYFSYDVKMKEKGDIPEGYSVSREKKERFSLILESASTNQTSMYLCASSLGFGNQPQHFGDGTRLSIL.

The chain employs TRBV7-8 and TRBJ2-1; D may be TRBD1 (5 bases). Looked up from germline, CDR1 is SGHVS and CDR2 is FQNEAQ. The CDR3 runs 15 residues. V lost 6 bases and J lost 7, with 19 bases in between. CDR3 nucleotide sequence: TGTGCCAGCAGTTCCTGGGGCTTCCTGGGGAATGAGCAGTTCTTC. Amino acids: CASSSWGFLGNEQFF.

The chain joins TRBV6-5 to TRBJ2-1; 8 bases are a match to TRBD1. Germline lookup yields CDR1 MNHEY and CDR2 SVGAGI. The CDR3 contains 14 residues. Trimming at V came to 2 bases and at J to 10 bases, leaving 7 bases not matched to a gene. Written as DNA, the CDR3 is TGTGCCAGCAGTTACGGAGGACAGGGCAGGGAGCAGTTCTTC. Residues: CASSYGGQGREQFF.

This chain uses TRBV18 with TRBJ1-2; TRBD1 matches at 7 bases. Germline V CDR1 and CDR2: KGHSH, LQKENI. Germline trimming cut 2 bases from V and 0 bases from J; bases unmatched to any gene: 6. The CDR3 runs to 16 residues. The CDR3 DNA sequence: TGTGCCAGCTCACCAACAGGGGAGAGAGCTAACTATGGCTACACCTTC. Its protein is CASSPTGERANYGYTF.

The V call is TRBV7-2, the J call TRBJ2-1; D call uncertain. The germline V gene has CDR1 SGHTA and CDR2 FQGNSA. The V gene lost 8 bases and the J gene lost 6 bases, with 8 bases spanning the gap. This CDR3 comprises 11 residues. CDR3 loop: CASGKFNEQFF. The CDR3 bases are TGTGCCAGCGGGAAATTCAATGAGCAGTTCTTC.

The CDR3 reads CASSVETGRSYNEQFF. DNA of the CDR3: TGTGCCAGCAGCGTAGAGACGGGGCGGTCCTACAATGAGCAGTTCTTC. The chain has TRBV9 and TRBJ2-1; D is tentatively TRBD1 or TRBD2 (5 bases each). The length of the CDR3 is 16 residues. Germline V gene lookup returns CDR1 SGDLS and CDR2 YYNGEE. V shed 0 bases and J shed 1 base, with 11 bases lying between them.

This clone was observed once. The rearrangement links TRBV3-1 (or the pseudogene TRBV3-2) to TRBJ1-1; D is perhaps TRBD1 (5 bases). CDR1 is LGHDT, CDR2 YNNKEL, per germline (reference sequence). V dropped 4 bases and J dropped 1 base, with 10 bases sitting between them. There are 14 residues in the CDR3. CDR3 sequence reads: CASSRGSGNTEAFF. CDR3 sequence (DNA): TGTGCCAGCAGCCGGGGGTCCGGGAACACTGAAGCTTTCTTT.

The gene calls are TRBV14 and TRBJ1-1; perhaps TRBD1 as D (5 bases). Per the germline V gene, CDR1 is SGHDN and CDR2 is FVKESK. The CDR3 has 12 amino acids. Deletions cut 0 bases from V and 10 bases from J, with 9 bases between. The CDR3 nucleotides are TGTGCCAGCAGCCAAGATTCCGGGGGAGCTTTCTTT. Its translation is CASSQDSGGAFF.